Shown below are 14 T cell receptor beta chains from a single sample sequenced in a study of T cells in Graves' hyperthyroidism and ophthalmopathy. It was RNA transcripts that yielded the amplified TCR beta CDR3 regions. Researchers ran a first-round RT-PCR on the TCR CDR3 using the HTBI primer set. TCRdb reanalysed the multiplex PCR reads using MiXCR and keeps one entry per CDR3 protein. The table lists hundreds of thousands of distinct CDR3 sequences, over 35% of them singletons. Sequencing was done on a sample of blood. These receptors originate from a young man with Graves' hyperthyroidism.

This clonotype was picked up many times. The V call is TRBV10-3, the J call TRBJ2-7; maybe TRBD1 (5 bases). The germline gives CDR1 ENHRY, CDR2 SYGVKD. The V end lost 4 bases, the J end lost 5 bases, and 9 bases lay between the germline ends. The CDR3 has 12 residues. CDR3 protein: CAISGARDEQYF. CDR3 DNA sequence: TGTGCCATCAGTGGGGCCAGGGACGAGCAGTACTTC.

The chain couples TRBV4-2 to TRBJ2-7; 9 bases map to TRBD2. Germline trimming cut 5 bases from V and 5 bases from J; bases unmatched to any gene: 7. This CDR3 spans 14 amino acids. Per the germline V gene, CDR1 is LGHNA and CDR2 is YNFKEQ. CDR3 amino acids: CASSSREGLNEQYF. CDR3 nucleotides: TGTGCCAGCAGCTCGCGGGAGGGCCTCAACGAGCAGTACTTC.

This clonotype was picked up a small number of times. Sequence at one end of the junction differs from germline and may be a read error. The chain combines TRBV10-3 with TRBJ2-7; D uncertain. From germline, CDR1 is ENHRY and CDR2 SYGVKD. The CDR3 totals 13 residues. The CDR3 DNA reads as TGTGCCAGCAGTGAAAAAACCGCCTACGAGCAGTACTTC. Its protein product is CASSEKTAYEQYF.

The V gene is TRBV29-1, the J gene TRBJ2-5; no clear D. This CDR3 comprises 12 residues. Trimming took 7 bases from V and 1 from J, leaving 10 bases between them. The germline V gene has CDR1 SQVTM and CDR2 ANQGSEA. The CDR3 here is CSALGIQETQYF. The CDR3 DNA follows: TGCAGCGCTTTAGGTATCCAAGAGACCCAGTACTTC.

There are many counts of this clonotype. The rearrangement links TRBV15 to TRBJ1-1, with TRBD1 matching 8 bases. V gave up 1 base and J gave up 8 bases; unmatched junction bases: 9. This CDR3 has 15 amino acids. The germline CDR1 and CDR2 sequences are LNHNV and YYDKDF (reference sequence). CDR3 sequence reads: CATSRGDRTTYEAFF. The CDR3 DNA reads TGTGCCACCAGCAGAGGGGACAGGACCACTTACGAAGCTTTCTTT.

Concerning this clonotype itself: Compared with germline, one end of the junction differs, possibly owing to a read error. This chain joins TRBV7-9 and TRBJ2-7; D gene ambiguous. The CDR3 totals 16 residues. The germline gives CDR1 SEHNR, CDR2 FQNEAQ (reference sequence). The CDR3 sequence is CASSQERATSSHEQYF. CDR3 nucleotide sequence: TGCGCCAGCAGCCAAGAGCGAGCGACAAGCTCCCACGAGCAGTACTTC.

Many counts were recorded for this clonotype. The chain couples TRBV19 to TRBJ2-2; D possibly corresponds to TRBD2 (6 bases). CDR3 size: 12 residues. Germline CDR1 and CDR2: LNHDA and SQIVND (reference sequence). V was pared by 7 bases and J by 3 bases, with 6 bases between. CDR3 region: CASTGDTGELFF. In DNA form, the CDR3 reads TGTGCCAGTACGGGGGACACCGGGGAGCTGTTTTTT.

The chain carries TRBV12-3 or TRBV12-4 and TRBJ2-5; the D is unclear. The CDR3 is 12 residues long. V was shortened by 7 bases and J by 5 bases, with 11 bases between the two germline ends. CDR3 amino acids: CASTTMGETQYF. In DNA, the CDR3 is TGTGCCAGCACTACCATGGGGGAGACCCAGTACTTC.

A few counts support this clonotype. The V and J genes are TRBV11-2 and TRBJ1-5; weak D call: TRBD1 (5 bases). Germline CDR1 is SGHAT and CDR2 is FQNNGV. The CDR3 loop spans 18 amino acids. Trimming removed 1 base from V and 0 bases from J, with 16 bases in between. Written as DNA, the CDR3 is TGTGCCAGCAGCTTAGGCCCCAGGTTGGGGACTAGCAATCAGCCCCAGCATTTT. Protein: CASSLGPRLGTSNQPQHF.

The rearrangement links TRBV4-1 to TRBJ2-5; 7 nucleotides agree with TRBD2. The CDR3 is 15 amino acids. Germline lookup yields CDR1 MGHRA and CDR2 YSYEKL. V shed 4 bases and J 2 bases; nucleotides not matched to a gene: 7. The CDR3 sequence is CASSRSTSPQETQYF. The CDR3 bases are TGCGCCAGCAGCCGGTCGACTAGCCCGCAAGAGACCCAGTACTTC.

The genes are TRBV4-3 and TRBJ1-1, with D unclear. The CDR3 totals 15 residues. CDR1 is LGHNA and CDR2 is YSLEER in the germline V gene. V was cut by 3 bases and J by 1 base, with 12 bases left in between. The CDR3 DNA is TGCGCCAGCAGCCAGGAGGGAGAGTGGAACACTGAAGCTTTCTTT. This codes for CASSQEGEWNTEAFF.

The chain uses TRBV5-6 and TRBJ2-5; possibly TRBD1 or TRBD2 for D (5 bases each). V was cut by 3 bases and J by 1 base, with 13 bases left in between. This CDR3 spans 15 amino acids. Germline assignment: CDR1 SGHDT and CDR2 YYEEEE. As DNA, the CDR3 is TGTGCCAGCAGCTACCGGGGCGAGTTCCAAGAGACCCAGTACTTC. Amino acids: CASSYRGEFQETQYF.

The sample holds many counts of this clonotype. DNA for the CDR3: TGCGCCAGCGGGGACAGGTTGAACACTGAAGCTTTCTTT. It codes for CASGDRLNTEAFF. The gene calls are TRBV10-1 and TRBJ1-1; 8 bases agree with TRBD1. V lost 8 bases, J lost 0 bases, and 2 bases stayed unmatched. Per germline, CDR1 WNHNN and CDR2 SYGVQD (reference sequence). CDR3 length equals 13 residues.

This sequence joins TRBV12-3 or TRBV12-4 and TRBJ2-7, with D possibly matching TRBD1 (6 bases). Trimming removed 7 bases at V and 8 bases at J, with 21 bases between. CDR3 length: 14 amino acids. The CDR3, as DNA: TGTGCCAGCACGCAGGGGCCTCATCAGCCCCAGCAGTACTTC. Translating gives CASTQGPHQPQQYF.